This paragraph reports one T cell receptor beta chain. The antigen it recognizes is unknown. No qualities accompany the bases; no much larger clone lies one base away. Library creation used the immunoSEQ multiplex PCR assay. The source study handled its data this way. To diagnose cytomegalovirus status from the catalog of TCR beta chain sequences, a statistical classification framework was built. TCRdb carries this immuneACCESS record with in-frame sequences only. Its versions omit some clonotypes, under half of them owing to an unresolved V gene in the studies checked, with the rest unexplained. The DNA gave D and trimming, while V, J and clone size come from that table. Across this sample there are 150,000 to 200,000 clones, with around 88% seen only once. The ten largest clones capture almost 1.5% of the sample. This sample is drawn from a study of cytomegalovirus exposure and HLA in healthy donors (dated by TCRdb to about 2017). Notes on the research overall: According to a later analysis, one platform produced both the roughly 130 validation repertoires and the approximately 670 repertoires of the first cohort. A separate validation cohort of 100 to 150 different subjects was used in addition to the approximately 610-subject first cohort. The aim of the study was to test whether cataloging public T cell receptors could identify signatures of past pathogen exposure. To predict cytomegalovirus infection status, the study brought together high-throughput TCR immunosequencing, statistical association of individual TCRs with disease status, and machine learning.

Broader findings and caveats from the paper: Most TCR sequences were observed very rarely across donors, whereas some public TCRs were present in many individuals. The classifier was reported to diagnose cytomegalovirus status with high specificity and sensitivity in both the original and validation cohorts. The authors suggested that the approach could potentially be generalized to other disease states and immunological phenotypes. A later analysis found that TCRs clustered in the first cohort also tended to co-occur in the 100 to 150 validation repertoires, with just under 95% of cluster scores above 0. In the study, approximately 160 TCR beta chains were listed as associated with cytomegalovirus. A few of the identified cytomegalovirus-associated TCR beta chains were confirmed in vitro to be specific for cytomegalovirus antigens. A later analysis lacked HLA typing for the validation cohort, so it scored co-occurrence in that cohort across all 110 or so repertoires.

The donors were included in the validation cohort of over a hundred subjects, a group kept apart from the roughly 690-subject first cohort. From the germline V gene, CDR1 is SGDLS and CDR2 is YYNGEE. Trimming takes 0 bases from V and 9 bases from J, and the germline ends sit 19 bases apart. The CDR3 sequence holds 16 residues, the cysteine and phenylalanine included. Of the read, only the CDR3 DNA is kept; its 48 bases are in frame from base 1. The TCR originated in a young woman in good health and CMV-seronegative. The material sequenced was PBMCs. The chain employs TRBV9 and TRBJ2-1; a weak D assignment points to TRBD1 (6 bases agree). The DNA sequence is given as TGTGCCAGCAGCGTAGCTAGGGGGTTTGGATATAGTGAGCAGTTCTTC. This gives the protein CASSVARGFGYSEQFF. Where the CDR3 stops, the reference TRBV9 and TRBJ2-1 genes take over; the full variable domain is DSGVTQTPKHLITATGQRVTLRCSPRSGDLSVYWYQQSLDQGLQFLIQYYNGEERAKGNILERFSAQQFPDLHSELNLSSLELGDSALYFCASSVARGFGYSEQFFGPGTRLTVL.